This passage covers 30 T cell receptor beta chains from one sample sequenced in a study of CD8 T cells in Susac syndrome. Reverse transcription of about 0.5 to 1 ug RNA was carried out with random hexamers. TCRdb analysed the immunoSEQ multiplex PCR reads with MiXCR anew, one entry per CDR3 protein. This sample has some 120,000 distinct CDR3 sequences, with approximately 90% found just once. Sequencing was done on a sample of CD8+ T cells from PBMCs. The receptors shown here come from a human donor with multiple sclerosis.

V gene TRBV9 combines with J gene TRBJ2-1, with TRBD2 identical over 8 bases. The CDR3 totals 14 residues. Germline V gene lookup returns CDR1 SGDLS and CDR2 YYNGEE. V shed 1 base and J 5 bases; nucleotides not matched to a gene: 2. The CDR3 DNA sequence: TGTGCCAGCAGCGTAACGGGAGGGAACAATGAGCAGTTCTTC. It specifies CASSVTGGNNEQFF.

The CDR3 loop reads CASSMGQQETQYF. Written as DNA, the CDR3 is TGTGCCAGTAGTATGGGTCAGCAAGAGACCCAGTACTTC. The chain recombines TRBV19 with TRBJ2-5, with D unclear. The CDR3 extends over 13 amino acids. Germline CDR1 reads LNHDA; CDR2 reads SQIVND (reference sequence). Trimming removed 3 bases from V and 2 bases from J, with 7 bases in between.

This chain uses TRBV25-1 with TRBJ1-1; perhaps TRBD1 as D (5 bases). This CDR3 contains 14 residues. CDR1 MGHDK and CDR2 SYGVNS come from the germline V gene. V was pared by 2 bases and J by 11 bases, with 18 bases between. CDR3 coding DNA: TGTGCCAGCAGTGAAATGACAGCTCCCCGGGGTGCTTTCTTT. Residues: CASSEMTAPRGAFF.

The chain couples TRBV6-6 to TRBJ1-2; TRBD1 matches at 8 bases. Germline lookup yields CDR1 MNHNY and CDR2 SVGAGI (reference sequence). The J segment lost 6 bases and the V segment lost 6 bases, leaving 6 bases of the junction unmatched. The CDR3 loop spans 13 amino acids. The CDR3, as DNA: TGTGCCAGCAGGGAGACAGGGGTAGATGGCTACACCTTC. Translated: CASRETGVDGYTF.

This chain links TRBV14 with TRBJ2-7, with D possibly being TRBD2 (6 bases). This CDR3 has 13 amino acids. The germline gives CDR1 SGHDN, CDR2 FVKESK. V gave up 3 bases and J gave up 4 bases, with 10 bases separating them. The DNA for the CDR3 is TGTGCCAGCAGCCACGGAGGGGTATACGAGCAGTACTTC. It is translated as CASSHGGVYEQYF.

The chain is built from TRBV27 and TRBJ1-5, with D maybe TRBD1 (6 bases). The V gene's germline CDR1 is MNHEY and CDR2 SMNVEV (reference sequence). V shed 4 bases and J shed 7 bases, with 20 bases lying between them. This CDR3 comprises 16 residues. The CDR3 is CASSSDTSGGQQPQHF. The DNA of the CDR3 is TGTGCCAGCAGTTCCGATACGAGCGGGGGACAACAGCCCCAGCATTTT.

The chain is built from TRBV14 and TRBJ2-7; either TRBD1 or TRBD2 may supply D (5 bases each). The CDR3 contains 17 residues. V lost 6 bases to trimming and J lost 4 bases, with 25 bases between them. The germline V gene has CDR1 SGHDN and CDR2 FVKESK. The CDR3 reads CASSPSGTNARYYEQYF. The CDR3 DNA follows: TGTGCCAGCAGTCCATCCGGGACCAACGCTCGTTATTACGAGCAGTACTTC. The whole variable domain, filled in from reference TRBV14 and TRBJ2-7, reads EAGVTQFPSHSVIEKGQTVTLRCDPISGHDNLYWYRRVMGKEIKFLLHFVKESKQDESGMPNNRFLAERTGGTYSTLKVQPAELEDSGVYFCASSPSGTNARYYEQYFGPGTRLTVT.

This sequence joins TRBV5-6 and TRBJ1-2; D is unclear. Germline V gives CDR1 SGHDT, CDR2 YYEEEE. There are 11 residues in the CDR3. V was clipped by 3 bases and J by 6 bases, with 6 bases between them. The CDR3 DNA follows: TGTGCCAGCAGCTACGCTAATGGCTACACCTTC. It translates to CASSYANGYTF.

The chain carries TRBV6-4 and TRBJ1-6; D is possibly TRBD1 (5 bases). V was clipped by 5 bases and J by 9 bases, with 14 bases between them. Germline V gives CDR1 MRHNA, CDR2 SNTAGT. The CDR3 extends over 14 amino acids. The CDR3 coding sequence is TGTGCCAGCAGTTTTACCCCGGGACGTTCACCCCTCCACTTT. It encodes CASSFTPGRSPLHF.

This clonotype has only one observation. The V and J genes are TRBV9 and TRBJ1-1; D is uncertain. The germline V gene has CDR1 SGDLS and CDR2 YYNGEE. This CDR3 region has 13 residues. The V and J ends lost 3 bases and 0 bases respectively, with 6 bases between them. The DNA of the CDR3 is TGTGCCAGCAGCGAGGCCCTGAACACTGAAGCTTTCTTT. Its protein product is CASSEALNTEAFF.

The sample holds one count of this clonotype. The chain employs TRBV14 and TRBJ2-1; D unresolved. Trimming removed 1 base at V and 3 bases at J, with 4 bases between. The CDR3 covers 13 residues. The germline V gene has CDR1 SGHDN and CDR2 FVKESK. The CDR3 bases are TGTGCCAGCAGCCAAGCCATCTACAATGAGCAGTTCTTC. Protein: CASSQAIYNEQFF.

V is TRBV27 and J is TRBJ1-1, with a weak D call TRBD1 (6 bases). V was clipped by 5 bases and J by 4 bases, with 17 bases between them. CDR1 and CDR2 (germline): MNHEY, SMNVEV (reference sequence). The CDR3 loop spans 15 amino acids. The CDR3 loop is CASSPKTGWGTEAFF. The CDR3 DNA is TGTGCCAGCAGTCCGAAGACAGGCTGGGGCACTGAAGCTTTCTTT.

This sequence joins TRBV25-1 and TRBJ2-1; 12 bases match TRBD2. Germline V lookup: CDR1 MGHDK, CDR2 SYGVNS. CDR3 size: 14 residues. Trimming at V came to 8 bases and at J to 7 bases, leaving 6 bases not matched to a gene. CDR3 loop: CASGRLAGVNEQFF. CDR3 DNA: TGTGCCAGCGGAAGACTAGCGGGAGTTAATGAGCAGTTCTTC.

This chain uses TRBV27 with TRBJ2-7; TRBD2 matches 9 bases. The CDR3 has 14 amino acids. The V gene end was trimmed by 1 base and the J gene end by 7 bases; junction bases not matched to a gene: 5. Germline V gives CDR1 MNHEY, CDR2 SMNVEV (reference sequence). CDR3 DNA sequence: TGTGCCAGCAGTTTATTAGCGGGGGCGCTTGAGCAGTACTTC. Protein product: CASSLLAGALEQYF.

The V gene is TRBV7-2, the J gene TRBJ2-2; D not resolved. This CDR3 has 16 amino acids. Germline CDR1 SGHTA, CDR2 FQGNSA. V was pared by 3 bases and J by 0 bases, with 11 bases between. The CDR3 region has the DNA TGTGCCAGCAGCTTCGGGCTAGGGTCGAACACCGGGGAGCTGTTTTTT. Translating gives CASSFGLGSNTGELFF.

This clonotype was seen only once. The V and J genes are TRBV13 and TRBJ1-2; D is uncertain. V lost 0 bases to trimming and J lost 4 bases, with 6 bases between them. This CDR3 comprises 13 residues. CDR1 is PRHDT and CDR2 is FYEKMQ in the germline V gene (reference sequence). CDR3: CASSLGSGYGYTF. The CDR3 DNA reads as TGTGCCAGCAGCTTAGGCTCAGGCTATGGCTACACCTTC. The whole variable domain, filled in from reference TRBV13 and TRBJ1-2, reads AAGVIQSPRHLIKEKRETATLKCYPIPRHDTVYWYQQGPGQDPQFLISFYEKMQSDKGSIPDRFSAQQFSDYHSELNMSSLELGDSALYFCASSLGSGYGYTFGSGTRLTVV.

V gene TRBV27 combines with J gene TRBJ2-2; TRBD2 is a possible D gene (6 bases). Per the germline V gene, CDR1 is MNHEY and CDR2 is SMNVEV (reference sequence). This CDR3 has 16 amino acids. V gave up 1 base and J gave up 1 base, with 10 bases separating them. As DNA, the CDR3 is TGTGCCAGCAGTTTATGGGGCGGGATGAACACCGGGGAGCTGTTTTTT. The encoded protein is CASSLWGGMNTGELFF.

The rearrangement uses TRBV28 and TRBJ1-5, with 10 bases matching TRBD1. The junction had 14 bases not matched to a gene; V was cut back by 8 bases and J by 1 base. This CDR3 is built from 18 residues. Looked up from germline, CDR1 is MDHEN and CDR2 is SYDVKM. The CDR3 protein is CASLRSGQGIFSNQPQHF. The CDR3 bases are TGTGCCAGCCTCCGATCGGGACAGGGGATTTTCAGCAATCAGCCCCAGCATTTT.

V usage is TRBV6-1 and J usage is TRBJ1-3; a possible D gene is TRBD1 (5 bases). Germline CDR1 reads MNHNS; CDR2 reads SASEGT. V was pared by 6 bases and J by 3 bases, with 18 bases between. This CDR3 is built from 16 residues. This chain's CDR3 is CASSPLRGPDGNTIYF. For the CDR3, the DNA is TGTGCCAGCAGCCCCCTTAGGGGTCCGGATGGAAACACCATATATTTT.

The chain employs TRBV27 and TRBJ1-2; a weak D match, TRBD1 (5 bases). Deletions cut 3 bases from V and 8 bases from J, with 13 bases between. This CDR3 is built from 13 residues. Germline CDR1 is MNHEY and CDR2 is SMNVEV (reference sequence). CDR3 in amino acids: CASSFGALSGYTF. In DNA form, the CDR3 reads TGTGCCAGCAGTTTTGGGGCGCTCTCGGGCTACACCTTC.

V is TRBV20-1 and J is TRBJ1-1, with D maybe TRBD1 (6 bases). Trimming took 1 base from V and 6 from J, leaving 12 bases between them. This CDR3 spans 13 amino acids. Germline CDR1 reads DFQATT; CDR2 reads SNEGSKA (reference sequence). Written as DNA, the CDR3 is TGCAGTGCTAGAGGAGCGGGGGCGGCTGAAGCTTTCTTT. This codes for CSARGAGAAEAFF.

The chain couples TRBV4-3 to TRBJ1-2, with D uncertain. V was pared by 3 bases and J by 5 bases, with 16 bases between. This CDR3 comprises 15 residues. CDR1 is LGHNA and CDR2 is YSLEER in the germline V gene. The DNA of the CDR3 is TGCGCCAGCAGCCAGCAAGCGGAGTGGGTGTATGGCTACACCTTC. Its translation: CASSQQAEWVYGYTF.

This chain joins TRBV2 and TRBJ2-1, with TRBD2 identical over 11 bases. J was trimmed by 10 bases and V by 8 bases; bases with no gene match: 4. CDR3 length: 12 residues. Germline loops: CDR1 SNHLY, CDR2 FYNNEI. CDR3 nucleotides: TGTGCCAGCCTAGCGGGAGGATGGGAGCAGTTCTTC. Protein sequence: CASLAGGWEQFF.

The CDR3, as DNA: TGTGCCACCAGCAGAGGTTACGGGAGCATCAACACCGGGGAGCTGTTTTTT. Amino acid sequence: CATSRGYGSINTGELFF. The chain joins TRBV15 to TRBJ2-2; a weak D match, TRBD2 (6 bases). V was cut by 1 base and J by 2 bases, with 14 bases left in between. This CDR3 is 17 amino acids long. Germline CDR1 LNHNV, CDR2 YYDKDF (reference sequence). The full variable domain, completed using reference TRBV15 and TRBJ2-2, is DAMVIQNPRYQVTQFGKPVTLSCSQTLNHNVMYWYQQKSSQAPKLLFHYYDKDFNNEADTPDNFQSRRPNTSFCFLDIRSPGLGDTAMYLCATSRGYGSINTGELFFGEGSRLTVL.

Here the CDR3 reads CASTQRGNEQYF. The CDR3 region has the DNA TGTGCCAGCACGCAGAGGGGAAACGAGCAGTACTTC. V gene TRBV3-1 combines with J gene TRBJ2-7; possibly TRBD1 or TRBD2 for D (5 bases each). This CDR3 comprises 12 residues. V was cut by 7 bases and J by 5 bases, with 12 bases left in between. CDR1 and CDR2 from the germline V gene are LGHDT and YNNKEL (reference sequence).

The rearrangement joins TRBV7-8 to TRBJ2-7, with D possibly being TRBD2 (5 bases). V dropped 5 bases and J dropped 3 bases, with 14 bases sitting between them. The germline V gene has CDR1 SGHVS and CDR2 FQNEAQ. The CDR3 is 14 amino acids. CDR3 residues: CASSQRVSDYEQYF. In nucleotides, the CDR3 is TGTGCCAGCAGCCAGAGGGTATCGGACTACGAGCAGTACTTC.

The chain uses TRBV4-1 and TRBJ2-7; D possibly corresponds to TRBD1 (5 bases). The ends were cut back, 4 bases at V and 0 bases at J, with 7 bases in the middle. CDR3 length: 13 amino acids. Germline loops: CDR1 MGHRA, CDR2 YSYEKL. CDR3 amino acids: CASSRGNSYEQYF. CDR3 in DNA: TGCGCCAGCAGCCGGGGCAACTCCTACGAGCAGTACTTC.

This chain joins TRBV5-8 and TRBJ2-5, with 9 bases matching TRBD2. J gave up 3 bases and V 4 bases, and 10 bases lay outside the gene matches. The germline V gene has CDR1 SGHTS and CDR2 YDEGEE. CDR3 length equals 16 residues. The DNA for the CDR3 is TGTGCCAGCAGCATCAGGGCCTTAGCGGGAGAAGAGACCCAGTACTTC. Amino acids: CASSIRALAGEETQYF.

The rearrangement uses TRBV27 and TRBJ2-7, with 12 bases lining up with TRBD2. This CDR3 contains 16 residues. Unmatched junction bases numbered 7, after V lost 5 bases and J lost 2 bases. Germline CDR1 is MNHEY and CDR2 is SMNVEV (reference sequence). As DNA, the CDR3 is TGTGCCAGCAGTCCACTGAGGACTAGCGGGACCTACGAGCAGTACTTC. It translates to CASSPLRTSGTYEQYF.

V is TRBV28 and J is TRBJ2-7, with 7 bases that match TRBD1. Germline CDR1 and CDR2: MDHEN and SYDVKM. Trimming cost V 6 bases and J 6 bases; bases outside gene matches: 5. The CDR3 is 12 amino acids. The CDR3 protein is CASSLTGAEQYF. The CDR3 bases are TGTGCCAGCAGCCTTACAGGGGCCGAGCAGTACTTC.